These 9 T cell receptor beta chains share one sample of origin, sequenced in a study of beta chain features in type 1 diabetes. The study reverse transcribed the entire isolated RNA, so it sequenced expressed TCRB transcripts. TCRdb's table, derived via immunoSEQ multiplex PCR, lists solely in-frame clones and lacks some. The sample contains roughly 240,000 clones, over 12% of which appear only once. The sample taken for sequencing was naive CD4+ T cells from blood. The receptors were gathered from a woman aged 40 to 49 in good health.

This chain connects TRBV2 to TRBJ1-4; 9 bases line up with TRBD1. This CDR3 has 13 amino acids. Germline lookup yields CDR1 SNHLY and CDR2 FYNNEI. V was clipped by 6 bases and J by 8 bases; unmatched bases: 4. The CDR3 loop is CASSDGQGEKLFF. As DNA, the CDR3 is TGTGCCAGCAGCGACGGACAGGGGGAAAAACTGTTTTTT. Based on the CDR3 plus reference TRBV2 and TRBJ1-4, the full variable domain is EPEVTQTPSHQVTQMGQEVILRCVPISNHLYFYWYRQILGQKVEFLVSFYNNEISEKSEIFDDQFSVERPDGSNFTLKIRSTKLEDSAMYFCASSDGQGEKLFFGSGTQLSVL.

This clone was picked up a small number of times. The chain joins TRBV14 to TRBJ1-1; TRBD1 matches at 9 bases. The CDR3 runs 15 residues. Germline lookup yields CDR1 SGHDN and CDR2 FVKESK. J lost 1 base, V lost 4 bases, and 4 bases had no gene match. The DNA of the CDR3 is TGTGCCAGCAGCCTTGACAGGGGGTGGAACACTGAAGCTTTCTTT. This codes for CASSLDRGWNTEAFF.

J is TRBJ1-5 and V is TRBV19; 10 nucleotides agree with TRBD1. Trimming at V came to 5 bases and at J to 5 bases, leaving 6 bases not matched to a gene. CDR3 length equals 15 residues. Germline V CDR1 and CDR2: LNHDA, SQIVND (reference sequence). The CDR3 bases are TGTGCCAGTAGTCCGAGACAGGGGGCCGATCAGCCCCAGCATTTT. This sequence encodes CASSPRQGADQPQHF.

The rearrangement joins TRBV5-1 to TRBJ1-2, with 7 positions matching TRBD1. V was clipped by 4 bases and J by 10 bases; unmatched bases: 16. Germline V gene data show CDR1 as SGHRS and CDR2 as YFSETQ. The CDR3 loop spans 15 amino acids. For the CDR3, the DNA is TGCGCCAGCAGCGTGGGGGGAAGGACAGGTCTCAACTACACCTTC. Residues: CASSVGGRTGLNYTF.

V is TRBV18 and J is TRBJ2-5, with 9 positions matching TRBD1. Germline V gives CDR1 KGHSH, CDR2 LQKENI. There are 14 residues in the CDR3. Losses at the gene ends were 6 bases for V and 1 base for J; bases not matched to a gene: 3. As DNA, the CDR3 is TGTGCCAGCTCTCAGGACAGGGGCCAAGAGACCCAGTACTTC. Translation: CASSQDRGQETQYF.

This clone has a handful of counts. J is TRBJ2-3 and V is TRBV7-2; 7 nucleotides line up with TRBD1. Germline V lookup: CDR1 SGHTA, CDR2 FQGNSA. V shed 7 bases and J 2 bases; nucleotides not matched to a gene: 9. There are 15 residues in the CDR3. CDR3 DNA: TGTGCCAGCAACCTACAGGGGACGGCCACAGATACGCAGTATTTT. It is translated as CASNLQGTATDTQYF. The variable domain in full, with the rest retrieved from reference TRBV7-2 and TRBJ2-3, is GAGVSQSPSNKVTEKGKDVELRCDPISGHTALYWYRQSLGQGLEFLIYFQGNSAPDKSGLPSDRFSAERTGGSVSTLTIQRTQQEDSAVYLCASNLQGTATDTQYFGPGTRLTVL.

The rearrangement joins TRBV11-2 to TRBJ2-5, with D perhaps matching TRBD2 (5 bases). Trimming took 5 bases from V and 4 from J, leaving 17 bases between them. Per germline, CDR1 SGHAT and CDR2 FQNNGV. CDR3 length equals 15 residues. The CDR3 DNA sequence: TGTGCCAGCAGCCTCACCTCCGGGGTGGGAGAGACCCAGTACTTC. Translating it yields CASSLTSGVGETQYF. The variable domain in full, with the rest retrieved from reference TRBV11-2 and TRBJ2-5, is EAGVAQSPRYKIIEKRQSVAFWCNPISGHATLYWYQQILGQGPKLLIQFQNNGVVDDSQLPKDRFSAERLKGVDSTLKIQPAKLEDSAVYLCASSLTSGVGETQYFGPGTRLLVL.

V is TRBV11-2 and J is TRBJ2-1, with 9 bases lining up with TRBD2. In germline, CDR1 is SGHAT, CDR2 FQNNGV. With 5 bases clipped from V and 2 bases from J, the junction kept 4 bases outside the gene matches. The CDR3 runs to 15 residues. CDR3: CASSVSGGTYNEQFF. Written as DNA, the CDR3 is TGTGCCAGCAGCGTTAGCGGGGGAACCTACAATGAGCAGTTCTTC.

This clone was seen just once. The chain joins TRBV5-1 to TRBJ1-4, with 7 positions matching TRBD1. The germline V gene has CDR1 SGHRS and CDR2 YFSETQ. With V trimmed by 4 bases and J by 7 bases, 7 bases remained unmatched. This CDR3 is built from 14 residues. The CDR3: CASSRGQNLEKLFF. For the CDR3, the DNA is TGCGCCAGCAGCAGGGGACAGAATCTTGAAAAACTGTTTTTT.